Each of the 25 T cell receptor beta chains below was sequenced from the same sample in a study of blood T cell repertoires in COVID-19. The repertoire was sequenced with immunoSEQ multiplex PCR; TCRdb's copy has only in-frame clones and lacks some. The sample includes hundreds of thousands of clones, around 87% of them seen just once. What was sequenced was PBMCs or T cells enriched from blood (not recorded which). These receptor sequences come from a woman aged 18 to 35 with acute COVID-19.

The V gene is TRBV19, the J gene TRBJ2-3; TRBD2 matches 10 bases. The ends lost 0 bases at V and 4 bases at J; junction bases unmatched: 10. This CDR3 has 18 amino acids. Germline V CDR1 and CDR2: LNHDA, SQIVND (reference sequence). The CDR3, as DNA: TGTGCCAGTAGTATAGATCGGGGGGCTAGCGGGAGAGCAGATACGCAGTATTTT. Translating gives CASSIDRGASGRADTQYF.

The rearrangement links TRBV4-2 to TRBJ2-2; maybe TRBD1 (6 bases). CDR3 size: 14 residues. Germline assignment: CDR1 LGHNA and CDR2 YNFKEQ. Trimming shortened V by 5 bases and J by 3 bases, and 10 bases separated the two germline ends. The CDR3 bases are TGTGCCAGCAGCGGGACAAGGGACACCGGGGAGCTGTTTTTT. Protein: CASSGTRDTGELFF.

This clone was detected ten times or more. The chain uses TRBV7-2 and TRBJ1-2; no reliable D call. The CDR3 sequence is 14 residues long. Germline V gene lookup returns CDR1 SGHTA and CDR2 FQGNSA. V was pared by 6 bases and J by 0 bases, with 11 bases between. CDR3: CASSLHSANYGYTF. The CDR3 DNA follows: TGTGCCAGCAGTCTTCACAGTGCTAACTATGGCTACACCTTC. Drawing the rest from reference TRBV7-2 and TRBJ1-2, the complete variable domain is GAGVSQSPSNKVTEKGKDVELRCDPISGHTALYWYRQSLGQGLEFLIYFQGNSAPDKSGLPSDRFSAERTGGSVSTLTIQRTQQEDSAVYLCASSLHSANYGYTFGSGTRLTVV.

The chain combines TRBV7-8 with TRBJ2-3, with 13 positions matching TRBD2. V was pared by 5 bases and J by 4 bases, with 15 bases of the junction left unmatched. CDR1 and CDR2 (germline): SGHVS, FQNEAQ. The CDR3 extends over 19 amino acids. The CDR3 here is CASSLSPGTSGISPDTQYF. The DNA for the CDR3 is TGTGCCAGCAGCCTCTCCCCTGGGACTAGCGGGATCTCTCCAGATACGCAGTATTTT.

This clone has only a few counts. The genes are TRBV28 and TRBJ1-4, with D perhaps TRBD1 (5 bases). With 4 bases removed from V and 3 bases from J, the gap between germline ends came to 21 bases. Germline CDR1 and CDR2: MDHEN and SYDVKM. This CDR3 spans 18 amino acids. This CDR3 is CASSSNGWGRVANEKLFF. The CDR3 coding sequence is TGTGCCAGCAGTTCGAATGGATGGGGCAGAGTAGCTAATGAAAAACTGTTTTTT. Based on the CDR3 plus reference TRBV28 and TRBJ1-4, the full variable domain is DVKVTQSSRYLVKRTGEKVFLECVQDMDHENMFWYRQDPGLGLRLIYFSYDVKMKEKGDIPEGYSVSREKKERFSLILESASTNQTSMYLCASSSNGWGRVANEKLFFGSGTQLSVL.

The count of this clone is one. The chain links TRBV6-5 to TRBJ2-7, with a possible D match to TRBD1 (5 bases). Trimming cost V 4 bases and J 4 bases, with 14 bases left between them. The CDR3 is 14 residues long. Germline V lookup: CDR1 MNHEY, CDR2 SVGAGI. The CDR3 region is CASSFAPGIYEQYF. CDR3 DNA: TGTGCCAGCAGTTTCGCCCCAGGGATTTACGAGCAGTACTTC.

The chain recombines TRBV7-8 with TRBJ1-1, with a tentative D call TRBD1 (5 bases). CDR3 length: 16 amino acids. The V end was cut by 5 bases, the J end by 1 base, with 17 bases between. Per germline, CDR1 SGHVS and CDR2 FQNEAQ. CDR3 nucleotides: TGTGCCAGCAGCCCCACTAGGGGAGGTCGGAACACTGAAGCTTTCTTT. Translating it yields CASSPTRGGRNTEAFF.

The chain combines TRBV2 with TRBJ1-6, with TRBD1 as a possible D gene (6 bases). Trimming left V 7 bases short and J 5 bases short, with 6 bases between. Germline CDR1 and CDR2: SNHLY and FYNNEI. This CDR3 is built from 12 residues. CDR3 sequence (DNA): TGTGCCAGCACAGGGGATAATTCACCCCTCCACTTT. Protein product: CASTGDNSPLHF.

This chain connects TRBV7-9 to TRBJ2-1; no reliable D call. Deletions cut 3 bases from V and 0 bases from J, with 9 bases between. There are 15 residues in the CDR3. Per the germline V gene, CDR1 is SEHNR and CDR2 is FQNEAQ (reference sequence). CDR3 protein: CASSFADSSYNEQFF. The CDR3 nucleotides are TGTGCCAGCAGCTTCGCGGATAGCTCCTACAATGAGCAGTTCTTC.

This chain connects TRBV4-2 to TRBJ2-2; 12 positions match TRBD2. V shed 4 bases and J 5 bases; nucleotides not matched to a gene: 5. This CDR3 contains 16 residues. Germline CDR1 is LGHNA and CDR2 is YNFKEQ. The CDR3 sequence: CASSLKGTSGTGELFF. CDR3 in DNA: TGTGCCAGCAGCCTCAAGGGGACTAGCGGGACCGGGGAGCTGTTTTTT.

The chain combines TRBV15 with TRBJ2-4; 9 positions agree with TRBD1. The CDR3 runs 15 residues. Germline V CDR1 and CDR2: LNHNV, YYDKDF (reference sequence). The V gene end was trimmed by 5 bases and the J gene end by 8 bases; junction bases not matched to a gene: 10. CDR3 amino acids: CATSAQQGARDIQYF. CDR3 sequence (DNA): TGTGCCACCAGCGCGCAACAGGGGGCGCGGGACATTCAGTACTTC.

Of note for this clone: Sequence at one end of the junction differs from germline and may be a read error. The rearrangement joins TRBV28 to TRBJ1-6; D is unclear. The germline gives CDR1 MDHEN, CDR2 SYDVKM. CDR3 length: 11 amino acids. The CDR3 sequence: CASSAGPGYDF. The CDR3 DNA reads TGTGCCAGCTCGGCCGGGCCGGGATATGACTTT.

The rearrangement links TRBV7-9 to TRBJ1-1, with a possible D match to TRBD1 (5 bases). This CDR3 spans 17 amino acids. With 6 bases removed from V and 3 bases from J, the gap between germline ends came to 23 bases. Per the germline V gene, CDR1 is SEHNR and CDR2 is FQNEAQ (reference sequence). The CDR3 sequence: CASRPVVGDPGDTEAFF. In DNA, the CDR3 is TGTGCCAGCAGACCTGTGGTGGGGGACCCGGGGGACACTGAAGCTTTCTTT.

V gene TRBV21-1 combines with J gene TRBJ2-7; no check of the table's D call, TRBD1, against the DNA was made. TRBV21-1 is a pseudogene. There are 12 residues in the CDR3. CDR3 nucleotide sequence: TGTGCCAGCAGTAACCCAGACTACGAGCAGTACTTC. Its translation: CASSNPDYEQYF.

The gene calls are TRBV27 and TRBJ2-3; 8 positions match TRBD1. Germline V CDR1 and CDR2: MNHEY, SMNVEV (reference sequence). The J segment lost 0 bases and the V segment lost 4 bases, leaving 3 bases of the junction unmatched. The CDR3 extends over 15 amino acids. The CDR3 DNA reads TGTGCCAGCAGTTCAGGGGGCGGGAGCACAGATACGCAGTATTTT. Its protein product is CASSSGGGSTDTQYF.

The chain combines TRBV9 with TRBJ2-1; no firm D call. The CDR3 is 15 residues long. The germline gives CDR1 SGDLS, CDR2 YYNGEE. V was trimmed by 6 bases and J by 0 bases, leaving 13 bases between them. The CDR3 loop is CASTTGTSSYNEQFF. CDR3 nucleotide sequence: TGTGCCAGCACCACGGGTACCAGCTCCTACAATGAGCAGTTCTTC.

The chain employs TRBV10-3 and TRBJ2-3; 12 bases match TRBD1. The CDR3 covers 18 residues. The J segment lost 3 bases and the V segment lost 0 bases, leaving 7 bases of the junction unmatched. Germline CDR1 ENHRY, CDR2 SYGVKD. The CDR3 sequence: CAISESSGTGGRTDTQYF. CDR3 bases: TGTGCCATCAGTGAGTCGTCCGGGACAGGGGGCAGGACAGATACGCAGTATTTT.

In the case of this clone: Other DNA sequences of this sample code for an identical CDR3. The CDR3 protein is CASSFSGGTDTQYF. The CDR3 DNA follows: TGTGCCAGCAGTTTCTCGGGGGGCACAGATACGCAGTATTTT. The gene calls are TRBV28 and TRBJ2-3, with a possible D match to TRBD2 (6 bases). CDR3 length: 14 amino acids. Germline V gene lookup returns CDR1 MDHEN and CDR2 SYDVKM. Deletions cut 3 bases from V and 1 base from J, with 8 bases between.

The V gene is TRBV5-5, the J gene TRBJ2-1; D possibly corresponds to TRBD2 (6 bases). Germline CDR1 SGHKS, CDR2 YYEKEE (reference sequence). The CDR3 has 14 residues. Trimming cost V 7 bases and J 4 bases, with 15 bases left between them. The CDR3 region is CASGFGGLYNEQFF. As DNA, the CDR3 is TGTGCCAGCGGTTTTGGGGGACTTTACAATGAGCAGTTCTTC.

V is TRBV6-4 and J is TRBJ1-1, with 7 bases identical to TRBD1. The CDR3 is 18 amino acids. Germline CDR1 and CDR2: MRHNA and SNTAGT. V shed 5 bases, J shed 1 base, and the junction held 16 bases outside the gene matches. The DNA for the CDR3 is TGTGCCAGCAGTCCTCGTAGGGGGCCGCGCCGAGCGAACACTGAAGCTTTCTTT. Its protein is CASSPRRGPRRANTEAFF.

The V and J genes are TRBV10-3 and TRBJ2-5, with TRBD2 identical over 7 bases. Looked up from germline, CDR1 is ENHRY and CDR2 is SYGVKD. The CDR3 runs 13 residues. The V and J ends lost 4 bases and 5 bases, in that order; junction bases with no gene match: 4. CDR3 amino acids: CAISGLAGETQYF. CDR3 bases: TGTGCCATCAGTGGACTAGCAGGGGAGACCCAGTACTTC.

The chain joins TRBV3-1 (or the pseudogene TRBV3-2) to TRBJ2-1; 8 bases fit TRBD2. The V segment lost 4 bases and the J segment 0 bases; nucleotides outside the gene matches: 2. This CDR3 contains 15 residues. Germline lookup yields CDR1 LGHDT and CDR2 YNNKEL (reference sequence). The CDR3 coding sequence is TGTGCCAGCAGCCGCGGGAGGAGCTCCTACAATGAGCAGTTCTTC. Translating it yields CASSRGRSSYNEQFF.

This chain uses TRBV29-1 with TRBJ2-1, with unresolved D. V lost 7 bases and J 3 bases, leaving 19 bases between the germline ends. The germline V gene has CDR1 SQVTM and CDR2 ANQGSEA. The length of the CDR3 is 15 residues. In nucleotides, the CDR3 is TGCAGCGCCCTCCAGTCGGGTAAGATCTACAATGAGCAGTTCTTC. Translated, it gives CSALQSGKIYNEQFF.

This clone was counted a single time. This chain uses TRBV5-1 with TRBJ2-7, with a possible D match to TRBD1 (5 bases). With 0 bases removed from V and 0 bases from J, the gap between germline ends came to 16 bases. CDR1 and CDR2 (germline): SGHRS, YFSETQ. The CDR3 sequence is 17 residues long. DNA for the CDR3: TGCGCCAGCAGCTTGGGTCCACAGGATGACCACTCCTACGAGCAGTACTTC. Amino acids: CASSLGPQDDHSYEQYF.

This clone was recorded a few times. J is TRBJ2-7 and V is TRBV28; possibly TRBD2 for D (6 bases). CDR1 and CDR2 from the germline V gene are MDHEN and SYDVKM. CDR3 size: 15 residues. V lost 6 bases and J lost 0, with 15 bases in between. CDR3 DNA sequence: TGTGCCAGCAGGGTGACTAGTGGCGGCTCCTACGAGCAGTACTTC. Its protein product is CASRVTSGGSYEQYF.